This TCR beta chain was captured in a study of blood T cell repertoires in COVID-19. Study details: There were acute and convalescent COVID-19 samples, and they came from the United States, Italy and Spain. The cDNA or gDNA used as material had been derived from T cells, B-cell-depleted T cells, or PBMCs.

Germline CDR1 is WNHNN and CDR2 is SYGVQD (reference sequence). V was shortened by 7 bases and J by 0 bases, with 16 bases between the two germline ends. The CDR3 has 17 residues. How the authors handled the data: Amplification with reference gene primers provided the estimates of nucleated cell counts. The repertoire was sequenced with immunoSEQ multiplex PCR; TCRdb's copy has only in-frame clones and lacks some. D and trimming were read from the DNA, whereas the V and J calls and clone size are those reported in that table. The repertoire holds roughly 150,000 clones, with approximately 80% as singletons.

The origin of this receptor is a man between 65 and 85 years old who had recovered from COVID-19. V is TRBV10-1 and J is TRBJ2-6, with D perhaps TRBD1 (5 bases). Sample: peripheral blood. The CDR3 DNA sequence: TGCGCCAGCACCCCGCGGACACCCTGCTCTGGGGCCAACGTCCTGACTTTC. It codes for CASTPRTPCSGANVLTF.